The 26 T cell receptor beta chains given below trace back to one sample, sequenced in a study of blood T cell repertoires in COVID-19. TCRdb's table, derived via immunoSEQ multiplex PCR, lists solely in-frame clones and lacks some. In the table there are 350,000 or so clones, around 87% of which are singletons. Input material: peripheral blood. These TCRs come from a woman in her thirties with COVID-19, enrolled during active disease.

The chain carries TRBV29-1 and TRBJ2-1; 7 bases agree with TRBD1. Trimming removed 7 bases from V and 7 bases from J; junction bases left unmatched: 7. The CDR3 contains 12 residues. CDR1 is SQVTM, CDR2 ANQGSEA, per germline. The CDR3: CSGDRAGNEQFF. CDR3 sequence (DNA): TGCAGCGGTGACAGGGCTGGGAATGAGCAGTTCTTC.

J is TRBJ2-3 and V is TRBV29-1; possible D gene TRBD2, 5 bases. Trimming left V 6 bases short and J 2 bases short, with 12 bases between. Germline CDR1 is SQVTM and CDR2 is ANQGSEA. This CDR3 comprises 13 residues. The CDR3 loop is CSVDPGYTDTQYF. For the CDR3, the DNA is TGCAGCGTGGACCCGGGGTACACAGATACGCAGTATTTT.

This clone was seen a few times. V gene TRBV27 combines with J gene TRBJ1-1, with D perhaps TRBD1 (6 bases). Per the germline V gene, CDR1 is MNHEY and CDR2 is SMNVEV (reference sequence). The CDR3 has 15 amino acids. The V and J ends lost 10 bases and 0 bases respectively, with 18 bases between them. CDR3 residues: CATPSQGSMNTEAFF. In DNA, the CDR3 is TGTGCCACCCCCTCACAGGGTTCCATGAACACTGAAGCTTTCTTT.

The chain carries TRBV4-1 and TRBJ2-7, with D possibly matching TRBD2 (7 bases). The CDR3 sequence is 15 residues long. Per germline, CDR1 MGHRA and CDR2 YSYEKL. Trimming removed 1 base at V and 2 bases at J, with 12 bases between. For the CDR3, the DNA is TGCGCCAGCAGCCAAGGGGGGGGCTACGCCTACGAGCAGTACTTC. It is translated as CASSQGGGYAYEQYF.

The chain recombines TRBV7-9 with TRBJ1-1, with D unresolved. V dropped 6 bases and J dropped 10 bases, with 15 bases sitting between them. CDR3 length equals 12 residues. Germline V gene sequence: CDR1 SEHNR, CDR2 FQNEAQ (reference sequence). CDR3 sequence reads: CASSLLDTRAFF. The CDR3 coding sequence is TGTGCCAGCAGTCTCCTCGACACGCGAGCTTTCTTT.

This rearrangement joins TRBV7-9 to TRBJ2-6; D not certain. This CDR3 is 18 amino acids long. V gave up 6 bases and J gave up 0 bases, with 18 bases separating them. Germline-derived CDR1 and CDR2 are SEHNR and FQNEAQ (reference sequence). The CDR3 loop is CASSQKIAPISGANVLTF. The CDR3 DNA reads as TGTGCCAGCAGTCAGAAAATAGCACCCATCTCTGGGGCCAACGTCCTGACTTTC. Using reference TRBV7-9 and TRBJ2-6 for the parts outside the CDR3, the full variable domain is DTGVSQNPRHKITKRGQNVTFRCDPISEHNRLYWYRQTLGQGPEFLTYFQNEAQLEKSRLLSDRFSAERPKGSFSTLEIQRTEQGDSAMYLCASSQKIAPISGANVLTFGAGSRLTVL.

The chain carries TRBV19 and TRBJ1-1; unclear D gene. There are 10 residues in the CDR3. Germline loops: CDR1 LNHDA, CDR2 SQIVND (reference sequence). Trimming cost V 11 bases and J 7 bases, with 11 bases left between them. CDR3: CASRAGEAFF. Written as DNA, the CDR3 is TGTGCCTCGCGGGCGGGTGAAGCTTTCTTT. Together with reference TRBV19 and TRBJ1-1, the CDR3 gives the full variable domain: DGGITQSPKYLFRKEGQNVTLSCEQNLNHDAMYWYRQDPGQGLRLIYYSQIVNDFQKGDIAEGYSVSREKKESFPLTVTSAQKNPTAFYLCASRAGEAFFGQGTRLTVV.

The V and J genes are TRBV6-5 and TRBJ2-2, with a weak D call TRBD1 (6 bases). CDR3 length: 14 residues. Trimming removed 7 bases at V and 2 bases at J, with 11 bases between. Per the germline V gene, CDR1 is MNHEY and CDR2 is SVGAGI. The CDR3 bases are TGTGCCAGCACCCGACAGGCTAACACCGGGGAGCTGTTTTTT. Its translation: CASTRQANTGELFF.

The CDR3 nucleotides are TGCGCCAGCAGCCTTCTTGGGCGGGAGGGTTATGAGCAGTTCTTC. Residues: CASSLLGREGYEQFF. The chain recombines TRBV5-1 with TRBJ2-1, with 9 bases matching TRBD2. This CDR3 spans 15 amino acids. The J segment lost 8 bases and the V segment lost 4 bases, leaving 10 bases of the junction unmatched. The germline gives CDR1 SGHRS, CDR2 YFSETQ.

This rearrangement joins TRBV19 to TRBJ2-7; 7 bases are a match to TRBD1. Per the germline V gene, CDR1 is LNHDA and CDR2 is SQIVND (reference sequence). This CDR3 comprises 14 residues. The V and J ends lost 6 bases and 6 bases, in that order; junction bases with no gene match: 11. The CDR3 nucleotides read TGTGCCAGTAGCCTTGGACAGGTAGGAAGCGAGCAGTACTTC. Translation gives CASSLGQVGSEQYF.

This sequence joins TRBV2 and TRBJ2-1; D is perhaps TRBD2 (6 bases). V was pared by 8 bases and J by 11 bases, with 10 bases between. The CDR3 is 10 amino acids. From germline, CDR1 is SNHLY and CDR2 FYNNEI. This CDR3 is CASGAGKQFF. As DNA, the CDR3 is TGTGCCAGCGGCGCGGGGAAGCAGTTCTTC.

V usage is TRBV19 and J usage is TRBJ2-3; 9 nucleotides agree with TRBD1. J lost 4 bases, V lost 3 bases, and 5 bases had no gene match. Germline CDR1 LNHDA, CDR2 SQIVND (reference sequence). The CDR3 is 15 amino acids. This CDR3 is CASSIVGQGPDTQYF. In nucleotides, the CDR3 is TGTGCCAGTAGTATCGTGGGACAGGGCCCAGATACGCAGTATTTT.

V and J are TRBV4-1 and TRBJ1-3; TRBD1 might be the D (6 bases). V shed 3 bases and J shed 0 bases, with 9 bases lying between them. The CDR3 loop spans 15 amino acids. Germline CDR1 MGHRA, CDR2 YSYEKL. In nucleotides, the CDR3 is TGCGCCAGCAGCCAGGAACAGGGCTCTGGAAACACCATATATTTT. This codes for CASSQEQGSGNTIYF.

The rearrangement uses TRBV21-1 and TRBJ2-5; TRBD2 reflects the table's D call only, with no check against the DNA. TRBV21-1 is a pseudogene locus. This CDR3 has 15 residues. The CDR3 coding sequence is TGTGCCAGCAGCAAATATAATACGTTCGGGGAGACCCAGTACTTC. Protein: CASSKYNTFGETQYF.

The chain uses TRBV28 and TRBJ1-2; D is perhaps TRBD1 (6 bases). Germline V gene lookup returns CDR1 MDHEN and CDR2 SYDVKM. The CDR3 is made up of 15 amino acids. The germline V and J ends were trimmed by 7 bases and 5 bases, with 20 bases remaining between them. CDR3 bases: TGTGCCAGCACCGGGGGGCAGGGCGGCTGGTATGGCTACACCTTC. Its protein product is CASTGGQGGWYGYTF.

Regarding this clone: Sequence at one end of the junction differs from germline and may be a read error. Written as DNA, the CDR3 is TGTGCCAGCACCGAGGGACTAGCGGGGACCGAGTACTTC. It codes for CASTEGLAGTEYF. This rearrangement joins TRBV2 to TRBJ2-5, with 13 bases fitting TRBD2. The CDR3 spans 13 residues. Germline V gene lookup returns CDR1 SNHLY and CDR2 FYNNEI. The variable domain in full, with the rest retrieved from reference TRBV2 and TRBJ2-5, is EPEVTQTPSHQVTQMGQEVILRCVPISNHLYFYWYRQILGQKVEFLVSFYNNEISEKSEIFDDQFSVERPDGSNFTLKIRSTKLEDSAMYFCASTEGLAGTEYFGPGTRLLVL.

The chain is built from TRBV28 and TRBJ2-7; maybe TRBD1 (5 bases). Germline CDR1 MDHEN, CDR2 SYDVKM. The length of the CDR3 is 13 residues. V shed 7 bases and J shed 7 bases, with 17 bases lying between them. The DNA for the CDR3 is TGTGCCAGCACCTTGGCAAGGACACGGGAGCAGTACTTC. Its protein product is CASTLARTREQYF.

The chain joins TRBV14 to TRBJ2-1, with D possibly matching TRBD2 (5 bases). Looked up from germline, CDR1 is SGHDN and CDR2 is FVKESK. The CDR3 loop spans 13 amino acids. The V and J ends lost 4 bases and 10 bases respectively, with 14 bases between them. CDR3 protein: CASSLAWRVEQFF. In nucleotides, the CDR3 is TGTGCCAGCAGCCTCGCATGGCGGGTCGAGCAGTTCTTC.

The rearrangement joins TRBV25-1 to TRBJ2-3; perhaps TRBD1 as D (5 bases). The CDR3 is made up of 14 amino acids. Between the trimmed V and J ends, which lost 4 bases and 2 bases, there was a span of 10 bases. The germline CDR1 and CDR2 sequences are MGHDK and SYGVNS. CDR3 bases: TGTGCCAGCAGTGGACAGCGATACACAGATACGCAGTATTTT. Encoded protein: CASSGQRYTDTQYF.

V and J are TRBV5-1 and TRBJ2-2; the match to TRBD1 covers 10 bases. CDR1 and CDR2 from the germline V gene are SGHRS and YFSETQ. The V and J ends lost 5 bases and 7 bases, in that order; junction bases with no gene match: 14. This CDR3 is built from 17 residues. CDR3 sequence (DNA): TGCGCCAGCAGGTTCACCCCGGGACAGGGGTTGAGCGGGGAGCTGTTTTTT. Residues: CASRFTPGQGLSGELFF.

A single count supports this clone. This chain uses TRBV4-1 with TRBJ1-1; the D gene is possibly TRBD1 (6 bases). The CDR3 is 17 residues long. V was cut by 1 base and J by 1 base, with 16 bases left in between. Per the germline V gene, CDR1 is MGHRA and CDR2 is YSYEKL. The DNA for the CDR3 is TGCGCCAGCAGCCAAGGGCCGGGACAAACCACGAACACTGAAGCTTTCTTT. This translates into CASSQGPGQTTNTEAFF.

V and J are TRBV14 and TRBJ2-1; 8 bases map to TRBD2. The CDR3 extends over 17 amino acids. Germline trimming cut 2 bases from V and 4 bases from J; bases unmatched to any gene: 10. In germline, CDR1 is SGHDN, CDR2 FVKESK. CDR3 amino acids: CASSQRRSGSLYNEQFF. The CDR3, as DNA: TGTGCCAGCAGCCAAAGGCGGAGCGGGAGCCTGTACAATGAGCAGTTCTTC.

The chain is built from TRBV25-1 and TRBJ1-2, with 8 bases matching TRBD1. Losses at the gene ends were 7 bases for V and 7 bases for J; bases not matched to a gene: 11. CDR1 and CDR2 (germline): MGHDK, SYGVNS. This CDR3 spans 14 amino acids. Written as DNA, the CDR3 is TGTGCCAGCACTAATAGCCAGGGGGCGGGTGGCTACACCTTC. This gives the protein CASTNSQGAGGYTF.

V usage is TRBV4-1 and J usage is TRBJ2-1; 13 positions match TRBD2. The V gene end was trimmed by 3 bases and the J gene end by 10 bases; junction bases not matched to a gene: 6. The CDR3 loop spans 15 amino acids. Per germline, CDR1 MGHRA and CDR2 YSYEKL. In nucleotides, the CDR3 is TGCGCCAGCAGCCATAAGGGACTAGCGGGAATCGAGCAGTTCTTC. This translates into CASSHKGLAGIEQFF.

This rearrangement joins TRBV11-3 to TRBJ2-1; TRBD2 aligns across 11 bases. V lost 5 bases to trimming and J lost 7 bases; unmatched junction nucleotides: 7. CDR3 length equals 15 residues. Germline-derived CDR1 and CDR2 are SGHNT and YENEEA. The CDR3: CASSELAGESNEQFF. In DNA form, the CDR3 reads TGTGCCAGCAGCGAACTAGCGGGAGAATCGAATGAGCAGTTCTTC.

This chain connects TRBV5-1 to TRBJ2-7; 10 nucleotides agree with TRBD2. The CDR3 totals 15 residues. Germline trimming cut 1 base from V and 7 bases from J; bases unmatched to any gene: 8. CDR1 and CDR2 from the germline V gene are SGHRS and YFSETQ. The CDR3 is CASSLHPSGSREQYF. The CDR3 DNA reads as TGCGCCAGCAGCTTGCACCCTAGCGGGAGCAGAGAGCAGTACTTC.